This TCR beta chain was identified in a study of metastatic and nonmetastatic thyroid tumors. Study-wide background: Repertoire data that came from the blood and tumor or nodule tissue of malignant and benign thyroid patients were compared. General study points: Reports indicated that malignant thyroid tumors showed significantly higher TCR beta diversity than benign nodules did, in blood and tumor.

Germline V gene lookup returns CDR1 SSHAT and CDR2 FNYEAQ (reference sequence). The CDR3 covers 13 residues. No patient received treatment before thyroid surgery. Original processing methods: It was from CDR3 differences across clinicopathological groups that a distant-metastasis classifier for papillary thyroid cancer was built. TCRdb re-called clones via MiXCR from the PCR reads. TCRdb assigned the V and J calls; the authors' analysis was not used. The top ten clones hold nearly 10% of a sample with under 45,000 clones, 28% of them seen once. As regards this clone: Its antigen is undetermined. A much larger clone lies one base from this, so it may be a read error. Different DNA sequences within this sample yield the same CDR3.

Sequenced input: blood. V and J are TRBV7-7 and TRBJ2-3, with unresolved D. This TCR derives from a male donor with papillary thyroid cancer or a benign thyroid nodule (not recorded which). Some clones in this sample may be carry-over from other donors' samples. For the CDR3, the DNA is TGTGCTAGCAGCTTCGGTGGGTCAGATACGCAGTATTTT. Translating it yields CASSFGGSDTQYF.